This TCR beta chain originates from a study of T cells after somatic rescue of genetic block. The CDR3 runs 15 residues. The V gene's germline CDR1 is MDHEN and CDR2 SYDVKM. Trimming cost V 2 bases and J 1 base, with 10 bases left between them. Produced via immunoSEQ multiplex PCR; TCRdb's table is partial and in-frame only. This sample has 55,000 or so clones, with roughly 96% found just once. Sequences were obtained from peripheral blood mononuclear cells (PBMCs). The rearrangement links TRBV28 to TRBJ2-3; D possibly corresponds to TRBD2 (7 bases). This clonotype was obtained from a child younger than two. This CDR3 is CASSLRGAGTDTQYF. The CDR3 region has the DNA TGTGCCAGCAGTTTACGGGGGGCCGGCACAGATACGCAGTATTTT.